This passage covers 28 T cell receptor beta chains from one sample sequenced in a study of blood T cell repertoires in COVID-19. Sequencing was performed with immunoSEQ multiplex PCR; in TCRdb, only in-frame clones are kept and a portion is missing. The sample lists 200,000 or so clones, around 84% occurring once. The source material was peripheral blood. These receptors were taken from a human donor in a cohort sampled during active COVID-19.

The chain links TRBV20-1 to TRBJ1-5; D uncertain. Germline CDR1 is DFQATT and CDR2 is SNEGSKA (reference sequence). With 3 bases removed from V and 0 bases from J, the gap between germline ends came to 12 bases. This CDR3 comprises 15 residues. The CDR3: CSASIQLSSNQPQHF. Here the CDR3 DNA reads TGCAGTGCTAGTATCCAGTTGTCTAGCAATCAGCCCCAGCATTTT.

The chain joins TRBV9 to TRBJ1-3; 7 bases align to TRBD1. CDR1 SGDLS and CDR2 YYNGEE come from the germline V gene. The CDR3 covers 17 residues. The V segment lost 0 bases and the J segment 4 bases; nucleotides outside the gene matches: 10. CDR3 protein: CASSVGRQGSVGNTIYF. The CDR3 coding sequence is TGTGCCAGCAGCGTAGGCAGACAGGGATCCGTCGGAAACACCATATATTTT.

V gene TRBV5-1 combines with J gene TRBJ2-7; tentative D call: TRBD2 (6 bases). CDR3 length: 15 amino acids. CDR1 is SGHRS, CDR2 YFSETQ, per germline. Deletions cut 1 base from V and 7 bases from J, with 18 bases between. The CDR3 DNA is TGCGCCAGCAGCTTGACCGGGGCCGGGGGATATGAGCAGTACTTC. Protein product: CASSLTGAGGYEQYF.

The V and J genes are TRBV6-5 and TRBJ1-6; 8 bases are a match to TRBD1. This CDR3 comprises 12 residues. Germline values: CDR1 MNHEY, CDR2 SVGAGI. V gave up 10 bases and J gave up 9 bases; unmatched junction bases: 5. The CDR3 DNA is TGTGCCACCCTAGACAGGGGTTCACCCCTCCACTTT. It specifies CATLDRGSPLHF.

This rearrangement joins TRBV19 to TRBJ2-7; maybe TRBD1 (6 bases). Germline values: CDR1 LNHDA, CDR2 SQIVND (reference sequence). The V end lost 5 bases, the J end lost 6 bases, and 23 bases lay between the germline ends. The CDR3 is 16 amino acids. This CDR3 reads CASSPKSEQGLAEQYF. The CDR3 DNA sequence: TGTGCCAGTAGTCCGAAGAGTGAACAGGGTCTGGCCGAGCAGTACTTC.

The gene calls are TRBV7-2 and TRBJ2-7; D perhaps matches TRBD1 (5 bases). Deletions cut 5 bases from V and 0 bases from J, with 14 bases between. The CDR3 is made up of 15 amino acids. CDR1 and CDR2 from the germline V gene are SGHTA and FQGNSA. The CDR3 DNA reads TGTGCCAGCAGCATCGGACATCTGGGCTCCTACGAGCAGTACTTC. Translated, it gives CASSIGHLGSYEQYF.

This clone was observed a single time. CDR3 residues: CASSRDIGSYNEQFF. CDR3 DNA: TGTGCCAGCAGCCGGGACATCGGCTCCTACAATGAGCAGTTCTTC. This chain joins TRBV7-6 and TRBJ2-1; D is perhaps TRBD1 (6 bases). Germline CDR1 SGHVS, CDR2 FNYEAQ. V was shortened by 5 bases and J by 0 bases, with 11 bases between the two germline ends. CDR3 length: 15 amino acids. The whole variable domain, filled in from reference TRBV7-6 and TRBJ2-1, reads GAGVSQSPRYKVTKRGQDVALRCDPISGHVSLYWYRQALGQGPEFLTYFNYEAQQDKSGLPNDRFSAERPEGSISTLTIQRTEQRDSAMYRCASSRDIGSYNEQFFGPGTRLTVL.

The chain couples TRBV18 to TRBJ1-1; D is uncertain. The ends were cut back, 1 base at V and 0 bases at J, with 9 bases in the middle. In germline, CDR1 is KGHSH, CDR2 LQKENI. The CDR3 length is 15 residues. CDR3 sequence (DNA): TGTGCCAGCTCACCACTTCGAGAGATGAACACTGAAGCTTTCTTT. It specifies CASSPLREMNTEAFF.

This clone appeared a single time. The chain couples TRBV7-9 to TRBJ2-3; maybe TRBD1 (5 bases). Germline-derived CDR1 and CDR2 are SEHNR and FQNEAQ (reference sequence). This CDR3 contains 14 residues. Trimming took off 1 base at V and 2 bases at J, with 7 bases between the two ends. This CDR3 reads CASSLEGSTDTQYF. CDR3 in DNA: TGTGCCAGCAGCTTAGAGGGGTCCACAGATACGCAGTATTTT.

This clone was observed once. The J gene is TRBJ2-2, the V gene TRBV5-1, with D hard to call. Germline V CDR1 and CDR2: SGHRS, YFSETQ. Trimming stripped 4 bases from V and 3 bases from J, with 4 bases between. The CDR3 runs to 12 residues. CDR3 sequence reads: CASSPYTGELFF. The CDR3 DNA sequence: TGCGCCAGCAGCCCCTACACCGGGGAGCTGTTTTTT.

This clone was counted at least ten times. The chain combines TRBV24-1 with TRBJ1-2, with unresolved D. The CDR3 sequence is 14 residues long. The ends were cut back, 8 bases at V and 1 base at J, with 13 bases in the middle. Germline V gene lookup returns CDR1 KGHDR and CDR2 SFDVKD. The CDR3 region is CATKGEESNYGYTF. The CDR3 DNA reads TGTGCCACCAAAGGAGAGGAGAGTAACTATGGCTACACCTTC.

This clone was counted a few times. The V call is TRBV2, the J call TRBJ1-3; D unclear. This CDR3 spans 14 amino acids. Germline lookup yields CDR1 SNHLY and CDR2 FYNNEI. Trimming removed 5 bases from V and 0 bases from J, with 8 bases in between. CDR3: CASSPGSSGNTIYF. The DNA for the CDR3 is TGTGCCAGCAGTCCGGGAAGCTCTGGAAACACCATATATTTT.

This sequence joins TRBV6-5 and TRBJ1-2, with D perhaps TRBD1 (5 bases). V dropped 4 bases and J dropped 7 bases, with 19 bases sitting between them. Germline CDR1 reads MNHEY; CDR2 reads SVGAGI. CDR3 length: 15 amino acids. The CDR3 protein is CASSFDRDFGRGYTF. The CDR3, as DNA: TGTGCCAGCAGTTTCGACCGGGACTTCGGACGTGGCTACACCTTC.

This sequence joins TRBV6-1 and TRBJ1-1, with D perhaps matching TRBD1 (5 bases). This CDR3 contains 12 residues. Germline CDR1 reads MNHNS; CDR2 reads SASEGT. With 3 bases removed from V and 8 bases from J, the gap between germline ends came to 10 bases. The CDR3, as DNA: TGTGCCAGCAGTGAGTCTTGGACAGAAGCTTTCTTT. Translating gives CASSESWTEAFF.

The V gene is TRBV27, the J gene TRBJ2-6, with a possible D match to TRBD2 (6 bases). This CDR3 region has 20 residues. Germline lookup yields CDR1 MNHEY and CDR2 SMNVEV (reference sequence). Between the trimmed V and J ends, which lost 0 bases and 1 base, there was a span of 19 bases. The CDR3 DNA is TGTGCCAGCAGTTTATCCCCTATTTGGACTATTGGGTCTGGGGCCAACGTCCTGACTTTC. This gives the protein CASSLSPIWTIGSGANVLTF.

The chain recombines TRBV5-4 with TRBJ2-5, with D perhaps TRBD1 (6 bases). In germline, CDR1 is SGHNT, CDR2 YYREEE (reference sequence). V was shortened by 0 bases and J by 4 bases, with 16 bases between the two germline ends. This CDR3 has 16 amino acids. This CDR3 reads CASSLEGLGRGETQYF. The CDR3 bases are TGTGCCAGCAGCTTGGAGGGGCTCGGCAGGGGAGAGACCCAGTACTTC.

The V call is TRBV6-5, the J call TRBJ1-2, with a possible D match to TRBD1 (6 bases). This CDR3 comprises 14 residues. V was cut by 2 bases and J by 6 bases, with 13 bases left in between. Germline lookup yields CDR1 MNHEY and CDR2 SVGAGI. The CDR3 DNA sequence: TGTGCCAGCAGTTACCAACAGGGTATCCATGGCTACACCTTC. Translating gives CASSYQQGIHGYTF.

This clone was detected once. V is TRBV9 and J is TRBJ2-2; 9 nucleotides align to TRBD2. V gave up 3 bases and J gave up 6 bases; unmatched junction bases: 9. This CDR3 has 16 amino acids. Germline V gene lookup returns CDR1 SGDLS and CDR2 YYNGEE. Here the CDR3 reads CASSAPGLAFAGELFF. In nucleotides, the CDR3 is TGTGCCAGCAGCGCTCCGGGACTAGCTTTTGCCGGGGAGCTGTTTTTT.

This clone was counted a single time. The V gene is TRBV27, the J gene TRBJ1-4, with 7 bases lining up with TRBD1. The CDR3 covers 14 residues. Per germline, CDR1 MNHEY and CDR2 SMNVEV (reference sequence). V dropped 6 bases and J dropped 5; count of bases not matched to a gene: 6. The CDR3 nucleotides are TGTGCCAGCAGGCCGACAGGGAGGAATGAAAAACTGTTTTTT. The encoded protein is CASRPTGRNEKLFF.

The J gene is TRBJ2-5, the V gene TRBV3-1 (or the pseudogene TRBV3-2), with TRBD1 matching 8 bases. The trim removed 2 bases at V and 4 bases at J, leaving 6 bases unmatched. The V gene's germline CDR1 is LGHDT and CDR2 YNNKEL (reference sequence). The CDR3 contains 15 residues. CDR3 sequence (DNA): TGTGCCAGCAGCCAATTGACAGGGGTCAGAGAGACCCAGTACTTC. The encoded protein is CASSQLTGVRETQYF.

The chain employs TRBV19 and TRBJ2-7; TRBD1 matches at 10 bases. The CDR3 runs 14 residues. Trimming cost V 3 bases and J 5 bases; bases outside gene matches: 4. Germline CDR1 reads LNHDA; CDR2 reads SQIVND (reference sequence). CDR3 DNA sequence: TGTGCCAGTAGTATCCGGGACAGGGGTAACGAGCAGTACTTC. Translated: CASSIRDRGNEQYF.

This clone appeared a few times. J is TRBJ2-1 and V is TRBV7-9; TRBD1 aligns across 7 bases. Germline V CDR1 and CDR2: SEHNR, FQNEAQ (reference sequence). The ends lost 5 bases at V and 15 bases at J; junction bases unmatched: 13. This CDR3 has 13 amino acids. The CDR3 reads CASSLTQTGMPFF. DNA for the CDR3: TGTGCCAGCAGCCTCACCCAGACAGGGATGCCGTTCTTC.

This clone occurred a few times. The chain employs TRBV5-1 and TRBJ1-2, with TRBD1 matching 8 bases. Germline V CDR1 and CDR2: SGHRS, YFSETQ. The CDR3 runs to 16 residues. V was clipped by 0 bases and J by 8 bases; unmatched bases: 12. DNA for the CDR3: TGCGCCAGCAGCTTGGATAGGACAGGGAGTTTTCGAGGCTACACCTTC. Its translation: CASSLDRTGSFRGYTF.

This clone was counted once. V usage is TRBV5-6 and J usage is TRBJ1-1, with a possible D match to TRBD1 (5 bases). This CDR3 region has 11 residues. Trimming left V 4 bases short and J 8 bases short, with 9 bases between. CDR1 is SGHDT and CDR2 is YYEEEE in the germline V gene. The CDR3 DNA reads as TGTGCCAGCAGCGCCACAGGAGAAGCTTTCTTT. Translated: CASSATGEAFF.

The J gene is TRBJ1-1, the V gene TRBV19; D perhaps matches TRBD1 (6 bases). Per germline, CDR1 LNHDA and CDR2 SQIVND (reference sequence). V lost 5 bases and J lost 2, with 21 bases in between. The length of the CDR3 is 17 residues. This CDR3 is CASSPLDGGRRNTEAFF. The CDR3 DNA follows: TGTGCCAGTAGTCCTCTCGACGGGGGGCGCAGAAACACTGAAGCTTTCTTT.

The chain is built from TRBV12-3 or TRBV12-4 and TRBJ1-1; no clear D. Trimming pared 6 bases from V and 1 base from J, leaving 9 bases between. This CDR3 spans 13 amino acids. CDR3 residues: CASSLQTNTEAFF. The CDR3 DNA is TGTGCCAGCAGCCTACAGACGAACACTGAAGCTTTCTTT.

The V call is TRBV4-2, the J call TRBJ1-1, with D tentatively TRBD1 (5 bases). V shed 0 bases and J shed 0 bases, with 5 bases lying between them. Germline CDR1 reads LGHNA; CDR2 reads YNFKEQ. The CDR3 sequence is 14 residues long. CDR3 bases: TGTGCCAGCAGCCAAGAAGGGGTGAACACTGAAGCTTTCTTT. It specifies CASSQEGVNTEAFF.

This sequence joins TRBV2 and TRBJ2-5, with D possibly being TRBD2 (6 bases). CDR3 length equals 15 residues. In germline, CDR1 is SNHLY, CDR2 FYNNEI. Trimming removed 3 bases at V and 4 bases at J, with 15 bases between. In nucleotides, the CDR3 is TGTGCCAGCAGTGATAGGTCCGGGCGGGGAGAGACCCAGTACTTC. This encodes CASSDRSGRGETQYF.